The 25 T cell receptor beta chains reported below all come from one sample, sequenced in a study of shared clonotypes between healthy human individuals. The assay was immunoSEQ multiplex PCR, and TCRdb's table has in-frame clones only and misses some. The sample has about 1.1 million clones, approximately 80% seen once. Sequencing was carried out using memory CD4+ T cells from PBMCs. Subset specified: CD45RA-negative fraction. Every receptor here comes from a man younger than 30 in good health. Some clones in this sample may be carry-over from other donors' samples.

The chain is built from TRBV27 and TRBJ1-1; the D is unclear. Trimming stripped 6 bases from V and 4 bases from J, with 18 bases between. Germline V gene sequence: CDR1 MNHEY, CDR2 SMNVEV (reference sequence). The CDR3 has 15 amino acids. For the CDR3, the DNA is TGTGCCAGCAGAACCAGGACGGCCGTGGGCACTGAAGCTTTCTTT. Encoded protein: CASRTRTAVGTEAFF.

The V call is TRBV7-2, the J call TRBJ2-7; D ambiguous. Germline CDR1 reads SGHTA; CDR2 reads FQGNSA. This CDR3 region has 17 residues. The V end was cut by 2 bases, the J end by 0 bases, with 17 bases between. The CDR3 sequence: CASSLRRTRNSSYEQYF. DNA of the CDR3: TGTGCCAGCAGCTTACGCCGGACCCGCAATAGCTCCTACGAGCAGTACTTC.

The chain joins TRBV4-3 to TRBJ2-7; no definite D call. From germline, CDR1 is LGHNA and CDR2 YSLEER. This CDR3 spans 13 amino acids. Trimming pared 0 bases from V and 6 bases from J, leaving 9 bases between. This chain's CDR3 is CASSQDFSGEQYF. The CDR3 DNA follows: TGCGCCAGCAGCCAAGATTTCTCGGGCGAGCAGTACTTC.

The chain uses TRBV4-3 and TRBJ1-5; D is unresolved. V was clipped by 0 bases and J by 9 bases, with 18 bases between them. The CDR3 totals 16 residues. Germline values: CDR1 LGHNA, CDR2 YSLEER. CDR3 loop: CASSQDGPGLDSPQHF. CDR3 nucleotides: TGCGCCAGCAGCCAAGATGGGCCAGGCCTCGACTCGCCCCAGCATTTT.

This chain links TRBV7-6 with TRBJ1-3; D gene ambiguous. CDR3 length equals 15 residues. V lost 1 base and J lost 3, with 10 bases in between. Germline V gene lookup returns CDR1 SGHVS and CDR2 FNYEAQ. The CDR3 bases are TGTGCCAGCAGCTTAGATCCCGGGCGTGGAAACACCATATATTTT. The encoded protein is CASSLDPGRGNTIYF.

V usage is TRBV2 and J usage is TRBJ2-1; the D is unclear. V was clipped by 8 bases and J by 5 bases, with 19 bases between them. This CDR3 is 15 amino acids long. Per the germline V gene, CDR1 is SNHLY and CDR2 is FYNNEI. CDR3 sequence: CASPPMGYSNNEQFF. As DNA, the CDR3 is TGTGCCAGCCCCCCCATGGGATATTCGAACAATGAGCAGTTCTTC. Complete variable domain (other parts from reference TRBV2 and TRBJ2-1): EPEVTQTPSHQVTQMGQEVILRCVPISNHLYFYWYRQILGQKVEFLVSFYNNEISEKSEIFDDQFSVERPDGSNFTLKIRSTKLEDSAMYFCASPPMGYSNNEQFFGPGTRLTVL.

About this clone: Other DNA sequences in the sample encode the same CDR3. V and J are TRBV7-9 and TRBJ2-1, with 8 bases aligning to TRBD2. Germline V CDR1 and CDR2: SEHNR, FQNEAQ (reference sequence). Trimming at V came to 1 base and at J to 7 bases, leaving 3 bases not matched to a gene. This CDR3 is built from 14 residues. CDR3 sequence reads: CASSLGTSPNEQFF. The CDR3 nucleotides read TGTGCCAGCAGCTTAGGGACTAGCCCTAATGAGCAGTTCTTC. The complete variable domain, with remaining parts taken from reference TRBV7-9 and TRBJ2-1, reads DTGVSQNPRHKITKRGQNVTFRCDPISEHNRLYWYRQTLGQGPEFLTYFQNEAQLEKSRLLSDRFSAERPKGSFSTLEIQRTEQGDSAMYLCASSLGTSPNEQFFGPGTRLTVL.

The chain recombines TRBV7-8 with TRBJ1-5; tentatively, D is TRBD1 (5 bases). The CDR3 length is 16 residues. V lost 4 bases and J lost 6, with 19 bases in between. CDR1 is SGHVS, CDR2 FQNEAQ, per germline. The CDR3 is CASSWGGDGLVQPQHF. CDR3 sequence (DNA): TGTGCCAGCAGCTGGGGGGGTGATGGTTTGGTTCAGCCCCAGCATTTT.

This clone was picked up one time. The V and J genes are TRBV14 and TRBJ2-3; 9 bases agree with TRBD2. V was clipped by 4 bases and J by 5 bases; unmatched bases: 7. This CDR3 spans 15 amino acids. Germline loops: CDR1 SGHDN, CDR2 FVKESK. Written as DNA, the CDR3 is TGTGCCAGCAGCCTTATAGCGGGAGCTCGAGATACGCAGTATTTT. Translating gives CASSLIAGARDTQYF.

This clone was seen a single time. V is TRBV28 and J is TRBJ2-7, with 9 bases aligning to TRBD2. Losses at the gene ends were 7 bases for V and 0 bases for J; bases not matched to a gene: 7. Germline lookup yields CDR1 MDHEN and CDR2 SYDVKM. The CDR3 runs 15 residues. Here the CDR3 reads CASTRSGSPSYEQYF. The CDR3 bases are TGTGCCAGCACCCGTAGCGGGAGCCCCTCCTACGAGCAGTACTTC.

V gene TRBV21-1 combines with J gene TRBJ1-2; the D call of TRBD1 is as the table states it, not checked on the DNA. TRBV21-1 is a known pseudogene. CDR3 length: 16 residues. The CDR3 bases are TGTGCCAGCACTTTCCTAGGGGCGAGGGGGAGCTATGGCTACACCTTC. Translated: CASTFLGARGSYGYTF.

The rearrangement joins TRBV19 to TRBJ2-6, with TRBD1 matching 7 bases. Per germline, CDR1 LNHDA and CDR2 SQIVND (reference sequence). The V gene end was trimmed by 4 bases and the J gene end by 0 bases; junction bases not matched to a gene: 9. This CDR3 has 18 residues. The chain's CDR3 is CASSKDGTAYSGANVLTF. CDR3 in DNA: TGTGCCAGTAGTAAGGACGGGACAGCATACTCTGGGGCCAACGTCCTGACTTTC.

The chain couples TRBV9 to TRBJ2-7; D not resolved. V lost 0 bases and J 3 bases, leaving 13 bases between the germline ends. This CDR3 is built from 15 residues. Germline V CDR1 and CDR2: SGDLS, YYNGEE. The CDR3 DNA is TGTGCCAGCAGCGTAGAGCCAGGTTCGGGCTACGAGCAGTACTTC. This encodes CASSVEPGSGYEQYF.

With regard to this clone: Additional DNA sequences in this sample encode the identical CDR3. The V and J genes are TRBV28 and TRBJ1-5; TRBD1 matches 7 bases. The CDR3 covers 14 residues. Germline V gene sequence: CDR1 MDHEN, CDR2 SYDVKM. The ends lost 2 bases at V and 6 bases at J; junction bases unmatched: 4. CDR3 nucleotides: TGTGCCAGCAGTTTAAGACAGGGAGGTCAGCCCCAGCATTTT. Protein product: CASSLRQGGQPQHF.

The chain employs TRBV9 and TRBJ1-4, with D possibly matching TRBD1 (6 bases). The germline gives CDR1 SGDLS, CDR2 YYNGEE. This CDR3 has 16 amino acids. The V end lost 0 bases, the J end lost 7 bases, and 16 bases lay between the germline ends. The CDR3 protein is CASSVGGRGRAEKLFF. DNA for the CDR3: TGTGCCAGCAGCGTAGGAGGTCGGGGGCGCGCTGAAAAACTGTTTTTT.

The V call is TRBV2, the J call TRBJ1-5; D remains ambiguous. This CDR3 comprises 16 residues. Germline V gives CDR1 SNHLY, CDR2 FYNNEI. V was clipped by 2 bases and J by 0 bases, with 11 bases between them. In DNA, the CDR3 is TGTGCCAGCAGTGAAAGGGCGGCGAATAGCAATCAGCCCCAGCATTTT. This sequence encodes CASSERAANSNQPQHF. Combining the CDR3 with reference TRBV2 and TRBJ1-5 gives the whole variable domain EPEVTQTPSHQVTQMGQEVILRCVPISNHLYFYWYRQILGQKVEFLVSFYNNEISEKSEIFDDQFSVERPDGSNFTLKIRSTKLEDSAMYFCASSERAANSNQPQHFGDGTRLSIL.

V gene TRBV7-6 combines with J gene TRBJ2-1; 12 bases align to TRBD2. V was pared by 5 bases and J by 4 bases, with 9 bases of the junction left unmatched. The CDR3 is made up of 17 amino acids. Germline V gene data show CDR1 as SGHVS and CDR2 as FNYEAQ. CDR3 DNA sequence: TGTGCCAGCAGCGCGTACGGACTAGCGGGATCTTACAATGAGCAGTTCTTC. Encoded protein: CASSAYGLAGSYNEQFF. Supplemented by reference TRBV7-6 and TRBJ2-1, the full variable domain reads GAGVSQSPRYKVTKRGQDVALRCDPISGHVSLYWYRQALGQGPEFLTYFNYEAQQDKSGLPNDRFSAERPEGSISTLTIQRTEQRDSAMYRCASSAYGLAGSYNEQFFGPGTRLTVL.

The V and J genes are TRBV19 and TRBJ2-1; 9 bases align to TRBD2. This CDR3 is 16 amino acids long. V was pared by 7 bases and J by 8 bases, with 15 bases of the junction left unmatched. Germline CDR1 reads LNHDA; CDR2 reads SQIVND (reference sequence). Here the CDR3 DNA reads TGTGCCAGTACTCTCCTCGGCGGGAGGGAAACGCATGAGCAGTTCTTC. This codes for CASTLLGGRETHEQFF.

The chain employs TRBV5-1 and TRBJ2-7; D perhaps matches TRBD1 (5 bases). Trimming removed 0 bases from V and 5 bases from J, with 15 bases in between. This CDR3 is built from 15 residues. Germline V CDR1 and CDR2: SGHRS, YFSETQ. CDR3 bases: TGCGCCAGCAGCTTGGGACAGCTAAGGGGCAACGAGCAGTACTTC. This encodes CASSLGQLRGNEQYF.

The chain joins TRBV28 to TRBJ1-2; no clear D gene. The CDR3 consists of 14 residues. Germline-derived CDR1 and CDR2 are MDHEN and SYDVKM. Trimming left V 6 bases short and J 5 bases short, with 16 bases between. CDR3 DNA: TGTGCCAGCAGCTCGTCCAGCCAAACATATGGCTACACCTTC. This encodes CASSSSSQTYGYTF.

The V and J genes are TRBV13 and TRBJ1-1; no definite D call. Germline CDR1 and CDR2: PRHDT and FYEKMQ (reference sequence). CDR3 length equals 16 residues. Trimming took 7 bases from V and 0 from J, leaving 18 bases between them. The CDR3 loop is CASTPQVRGMNTEAFF. In DNA, the CDR3 is TGTGCCAGCACTCCTCAAGTTCGGGGAATGAACACTGAAGCTTTCTTT.

As regards this clone: Distinct nucleotide sequences in the sample also encode this CDR3. The genes are TRBV5-4 and TRBJ1-6; 7 bases agree with TRBD1. The CDR3 runs 13 residues. CDR1 and CDR2 (germline): SGHNT, YYREEE (reference sequence). The V gene end was trimmed by 7 bases and the J gene end by 10 bases; junction bases not matched to a gene: 8. This CDR3 is CASRPDRDSPLHF. CDR3 coding DNA: TGTGCCAGCCGACCAGACAGGGACTCACCCCTCCACTTT.

The CDR3 region has the DNA TGTGCCAGCAGCTCCTCGACCGGACGGAGCTATGGCTACACCTTC. Translated: CASSSSTGRSYGYTF. V gene TRBV7-9 combines with J gene TRBJ1-2; D is unresolved. Germline CDR1 SEHNR, CDR2 FQNEAQ (reference sequence). The CDR3 sequence is 15 residues long. Trimming stripped 4 bases from V and 4 bases from J, with 16 bases between.

The rearrangement uses TRBV6-7 and TRBJ2-2, with D possibly matching TRBD1 (6 bases). TRBV6-7 is filed as an ORF, its function uncertain. The CDR3 spans 17 residues. The V and J ends lost 5 bases and 6 bases respectively, with 22 bases between them. Written as DNA, the CDR3 is TGTGCCAGCAGTCGCTTCACAGGGTCTGGAGACTCCGGGGAGCTGTTTTTT. Its protein product is CASSRFTGSGDSGELFF.

The chain carries TRBV28 and TRBJ1-4, with D perhaps TRBD1 (5 bases). Germline V gene data show CDR1 as MDHEN and CDR2 as SYDVKM. Trimming cost V 5 bases and J 8 bases, with 15 bases left between them. CDR3 length: 14 residues. CDR3 sequence: CASSTIGTGEKLFF. The CDR3 region has the DNA TGTGCCAGCAGTACAATAGGGACCGGAGAAAAACTGTTTTTT.